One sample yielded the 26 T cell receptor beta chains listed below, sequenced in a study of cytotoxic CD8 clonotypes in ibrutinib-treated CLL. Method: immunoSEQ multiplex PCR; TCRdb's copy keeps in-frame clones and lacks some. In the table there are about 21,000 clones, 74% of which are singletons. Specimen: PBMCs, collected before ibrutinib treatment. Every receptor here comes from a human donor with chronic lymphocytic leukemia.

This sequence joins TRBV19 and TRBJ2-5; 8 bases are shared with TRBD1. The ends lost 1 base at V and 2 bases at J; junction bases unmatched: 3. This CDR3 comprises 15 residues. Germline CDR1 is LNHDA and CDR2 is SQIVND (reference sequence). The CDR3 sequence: CASSIGQGRQETQYF. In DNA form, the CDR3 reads TGTGCCAGTAGTATAGGACAGGGGCGGCAAGAGACCCAGTACTTC.

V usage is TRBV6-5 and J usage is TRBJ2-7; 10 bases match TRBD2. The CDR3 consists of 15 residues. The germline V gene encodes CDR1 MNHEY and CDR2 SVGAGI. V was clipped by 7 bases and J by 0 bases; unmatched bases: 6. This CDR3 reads CASKRTSGSSYEQYF. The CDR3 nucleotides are TGTGCCAGCAAGAGGACTAGCGGTAGCTCCTACGAGCAGTACTTC.

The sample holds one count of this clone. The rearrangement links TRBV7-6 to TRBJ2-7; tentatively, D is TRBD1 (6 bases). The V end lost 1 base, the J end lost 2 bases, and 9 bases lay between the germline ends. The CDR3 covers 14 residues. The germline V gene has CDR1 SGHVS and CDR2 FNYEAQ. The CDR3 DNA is TGTGCCAGCAGCTTAGGTGGGGGCCCCTACGAGCAGTACTTC. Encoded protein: CASSLGGGPYEQYF. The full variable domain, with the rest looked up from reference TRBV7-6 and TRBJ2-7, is GAGVSQSPRYKVTKRGQDVALRCDPISGHVSLYWYRQALGQGPEFLTYFNYEAQQDKSGLPNDRFSAERPEGSISTLTIQRTEQRDSAMYRCASSLGGGPYEQYFGPGTRLTVT.

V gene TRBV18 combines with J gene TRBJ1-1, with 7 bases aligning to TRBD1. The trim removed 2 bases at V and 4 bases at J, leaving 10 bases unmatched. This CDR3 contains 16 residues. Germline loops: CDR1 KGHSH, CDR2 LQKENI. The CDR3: CASSPNPTGKITEAFF. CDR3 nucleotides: TGTGCCAGCTCACCAAATCCGACAGGGAAGATCACTGAAGCTTTCTTT.

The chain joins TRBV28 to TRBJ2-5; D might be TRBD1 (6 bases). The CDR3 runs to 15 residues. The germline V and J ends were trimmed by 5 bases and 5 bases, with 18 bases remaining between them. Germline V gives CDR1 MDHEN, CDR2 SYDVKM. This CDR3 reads CASSDSGQMEETQYF. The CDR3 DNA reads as TGTGCCAGCAGTGACAGTGGACAGATGGAGGAGACCCAGTACTTC.

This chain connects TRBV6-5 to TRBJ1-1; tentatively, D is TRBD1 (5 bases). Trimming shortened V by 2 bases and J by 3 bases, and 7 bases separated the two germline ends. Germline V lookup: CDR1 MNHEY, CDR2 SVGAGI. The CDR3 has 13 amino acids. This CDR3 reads CASSYEGHTEAFF. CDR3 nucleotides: TGTGCCAGCAGTTACGAGGGACACACTGAAGCTTTCTTT.

Here the CDR3 reads CASSQSTGPNEQFF. The CDR3 bases are TGTGCCAGCAGCCAAAGTACCGGGCCCAATGAGCAGTTCTTC. The rearrangement uses TRBV7-3 and TRBJ2-1, with no clear D. Trimming removed 5 bases from V and 6 bases from J, with 14 bases in between. The CDR3 has 14 amino acids. Germline V gene sequence: CDR1 SGHTA, CDR2 FQGTGA.

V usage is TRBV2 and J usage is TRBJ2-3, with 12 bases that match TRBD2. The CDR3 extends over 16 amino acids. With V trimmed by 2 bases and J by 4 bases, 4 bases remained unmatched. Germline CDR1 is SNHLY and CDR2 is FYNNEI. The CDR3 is CASSELAGGYSDTQYF. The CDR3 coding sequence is TGTGCCAGCAGTGAACTAGCGGGAGGGTATTCAGATACGCAGTATTTT.

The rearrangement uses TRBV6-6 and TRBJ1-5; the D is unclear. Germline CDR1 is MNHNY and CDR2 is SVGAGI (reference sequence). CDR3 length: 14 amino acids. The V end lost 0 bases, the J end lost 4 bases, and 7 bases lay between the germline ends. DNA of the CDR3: TGTGCCAGCAGTTACTCGTCCGGGAATCAGCCCCAGCATTTT. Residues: CASSYSSGNQPQHF.

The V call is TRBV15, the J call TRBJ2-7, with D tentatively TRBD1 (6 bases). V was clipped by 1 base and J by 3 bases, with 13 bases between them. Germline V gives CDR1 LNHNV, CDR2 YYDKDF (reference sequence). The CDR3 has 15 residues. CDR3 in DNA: TGTGCCACCAGCAGAGGTACGGGACACCTCTACGAGCAGTACTTC. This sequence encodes CATSRGTGHLYEQYF.

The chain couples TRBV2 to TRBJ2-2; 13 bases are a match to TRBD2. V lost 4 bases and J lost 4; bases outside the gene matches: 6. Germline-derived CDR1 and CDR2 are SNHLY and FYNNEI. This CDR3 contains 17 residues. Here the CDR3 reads CASSGTSGSPLTGELFF. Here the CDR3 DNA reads TGTGCCAGCAGTGGGACTAGCGGGAGCCCGCTCACCGGGGAGCTGTTTTTT. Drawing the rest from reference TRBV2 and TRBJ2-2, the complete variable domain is EPEVTQTPSHQVTQMGQEVILRCVPISNHLYFYWYRQILGQKVEFLVSFYNNEISEKSEIFDDQFSVERPDGSNFTLKIRSTKLEDSAMYFCASSGTSGSPLTGELFFGEGSRLTVL.

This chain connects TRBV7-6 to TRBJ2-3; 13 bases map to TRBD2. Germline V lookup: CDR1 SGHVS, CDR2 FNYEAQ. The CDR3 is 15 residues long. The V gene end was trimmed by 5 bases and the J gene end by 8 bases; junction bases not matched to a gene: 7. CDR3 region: CASSETSGRVGTQYF. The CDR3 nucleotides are TGTGCCAGCAGCGAAACTAGCGGGAGGGTCGGTACGCAGTATTTT.

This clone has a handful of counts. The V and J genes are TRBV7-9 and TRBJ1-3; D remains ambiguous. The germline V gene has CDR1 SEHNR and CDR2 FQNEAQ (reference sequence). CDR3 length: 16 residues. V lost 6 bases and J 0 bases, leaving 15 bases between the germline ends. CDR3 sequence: CASSLASLSSGNTIYF. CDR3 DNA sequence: TGTGCCAGCAGTCTAGCGTCATTGAGCTCTGGAAACACCATATATTTT.

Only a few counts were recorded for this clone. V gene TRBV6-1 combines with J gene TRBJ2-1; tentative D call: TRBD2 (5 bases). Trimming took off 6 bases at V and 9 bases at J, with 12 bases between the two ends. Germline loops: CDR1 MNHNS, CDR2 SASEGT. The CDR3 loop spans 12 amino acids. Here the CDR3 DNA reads TGTGCCAGCAGGGACTCTATTGGTGAGCAGTTCTTC. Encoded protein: CASRDSIGEQFF.

CDR3 sequence reads: CASSLGTGLYEQYF. For the CDR3, the DNA is TGTGCCAGCAGCTTGGGGACAGGGCTCTACGAGCAGTACTTC. This chain joins TRBV11-2 and TRBJ2-7; 9 positions agree with TRBD1. J gave up 3 bases and V 3 bases, and 3 bases lay outside the gene matches. The CDR3 runs 14 residues. The V gene's germline CDR1 is SGHAT and CDR2 FQNNGV. The entire variable domain, with the rest obtained from reference TRBV11-2 and TRBJ2-7, is as follows: EAGVAQSPRYKIIEKRQSVAFWCNPISGHATLYWYQQILGQGPKLLIQFQNNGVVDDSQLPKDRFSAERLKGVDSTLKIQPAKLEDSAVYLCASSLGTGLYEQYFGPGTRLTVT.

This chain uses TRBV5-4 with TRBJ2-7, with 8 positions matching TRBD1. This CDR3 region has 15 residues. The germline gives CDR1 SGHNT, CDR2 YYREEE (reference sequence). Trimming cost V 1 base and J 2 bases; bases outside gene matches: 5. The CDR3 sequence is CASSLLPGQAYEQYF. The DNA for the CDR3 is TGTGCCAGCAGCTTGTTACCGGGACAGGCCTACGAGCAGTACTTC. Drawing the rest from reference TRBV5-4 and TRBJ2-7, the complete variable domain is ETGVTQSPTHLIKTRGQQVTLRCSSQSGHNTVSWYQQALGQGPQFIFQYYREEENGRGNFPPRFSGLQFPNYSSELNVNALELDDSALYLCASSLLPGQAYEQYFGPGTRLTVT.

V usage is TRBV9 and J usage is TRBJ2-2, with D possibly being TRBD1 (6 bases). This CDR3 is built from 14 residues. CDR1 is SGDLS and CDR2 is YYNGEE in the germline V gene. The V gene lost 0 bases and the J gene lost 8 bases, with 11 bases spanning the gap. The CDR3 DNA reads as TGTGCCAGCAGCGTAGTACAGGGAACGGGGGAGCTGTTTTTT. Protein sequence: CASSVVQGTGELFF.

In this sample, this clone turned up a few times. DNA of the CDR3: TGTGCCAGCAGCTTAGCTGGGGTAGCATCACGGTCCTACAATGAGCAGTTCTTC. Translation gives CASSLAGVASRSYNEQFF. The chain uses TRBV7-9 and TRBJ2-1; D is undetermined. V was cut by 0 bases and J by 1 base, with 16 bases left in between. The CDR3 totals 18 residues. Germline CDR1 reads SEHNR; CDR2 reads FQNEAQ (reference sequence). Full variable domain (outside the CDR3, taken from reference TRBV7-9 and TRBJ2-1): DTGVSQNPRHKITKRGQNVTFRCDPISEHNRLYWYRQTLGQGPEFLTYFQNEAQLEKSRLLSDRFSAERPKGSFSTLEIQRTEQGDSAMYLCASSLAGVASRSYNEQFFGPGTRLTVL.

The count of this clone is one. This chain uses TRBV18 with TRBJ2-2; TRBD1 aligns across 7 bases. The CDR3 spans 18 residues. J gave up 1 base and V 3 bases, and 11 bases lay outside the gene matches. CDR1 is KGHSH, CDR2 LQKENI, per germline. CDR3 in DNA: TGTGCCAGCTCACCGTCGGGACAGTTTTTAGGGAACACCGGGGAGCTGTTTTTT. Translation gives CASSPSGQFLGNTGELFF.

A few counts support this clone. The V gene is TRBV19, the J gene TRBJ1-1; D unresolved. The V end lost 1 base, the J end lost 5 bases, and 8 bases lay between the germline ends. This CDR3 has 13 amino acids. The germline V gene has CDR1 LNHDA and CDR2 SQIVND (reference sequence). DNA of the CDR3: TGTGCCAGTAGTATAGCGCCTTTTACTGAAGCTTTCTTT. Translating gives CASSIAPFTEAFF.

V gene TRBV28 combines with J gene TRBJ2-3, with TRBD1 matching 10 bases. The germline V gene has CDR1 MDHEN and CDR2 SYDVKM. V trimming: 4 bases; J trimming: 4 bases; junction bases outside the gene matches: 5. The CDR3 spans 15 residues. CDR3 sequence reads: CASSSWTGGSDTQYF. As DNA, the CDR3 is TGTGCCAGCAGTTCTTGGACAGGGGGGTCAGATACGCAGTATTTT.

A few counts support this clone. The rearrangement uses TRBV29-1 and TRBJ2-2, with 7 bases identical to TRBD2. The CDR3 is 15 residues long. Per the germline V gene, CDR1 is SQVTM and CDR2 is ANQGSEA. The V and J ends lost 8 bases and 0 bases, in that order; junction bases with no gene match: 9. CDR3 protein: CSMRVAGANTGELFF. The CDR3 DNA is TGCAGCATGAGGGTGGCGGGAGCGAACACCGGGGAGCTGTTTTTT.

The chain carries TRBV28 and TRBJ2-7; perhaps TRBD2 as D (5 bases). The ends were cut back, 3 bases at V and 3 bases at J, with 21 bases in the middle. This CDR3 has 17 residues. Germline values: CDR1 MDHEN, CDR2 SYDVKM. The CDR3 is CASSFPTNSGGHYEQYF. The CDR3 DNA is TGTGCCAGCAGTTTCCCCACTAACAGCGGTGGGCACTACGAGCAGTACTTC.

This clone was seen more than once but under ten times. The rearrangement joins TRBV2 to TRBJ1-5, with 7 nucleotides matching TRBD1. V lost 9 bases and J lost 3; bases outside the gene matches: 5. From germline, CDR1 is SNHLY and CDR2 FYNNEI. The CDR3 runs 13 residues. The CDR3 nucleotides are TGTGCCAGTCGACAGGGATACAATCAGCCCCAGCATTTT. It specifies CASRQGYNQPQHF.

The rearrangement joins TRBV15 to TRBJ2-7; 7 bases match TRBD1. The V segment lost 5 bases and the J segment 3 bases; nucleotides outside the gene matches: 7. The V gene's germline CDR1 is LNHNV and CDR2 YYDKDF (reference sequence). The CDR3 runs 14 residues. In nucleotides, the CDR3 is TGTGCCACCAGCCCCCGGGACAGCAGCTACGAGCAGTACTTC. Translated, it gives CATSPRDSSYEQYF.

DNA for the CDR3: TGTGCCAGCAGCTTGGGTCGACAGTCGAACACTGAAGCTTTCTTT. Translation gives CASSLGRQSNTEAFF. This rearrangement joins TRBV5-6 to TRBJ1-1, with D perhaps TRBD1 (5 bases). Trimming cost V 0 bases and J 1 base, with 10 bases left between them. The CDR3 consists of 15 residues. From germline, CDR1 is SGHDT and CDR2 YYEEEE. Using reference TRBV5-6 and TRBJ1-1 for the parts outside the CDR3, the full variable domain is DAGVTQSPTHLIKTRGQQVTLRCSPKSGHDTVSWYQQALGQGPQFIFQYYEEEERQRGNFPDRFSGHQFPNYSSELNVNALLLGDSALYLCASSLGRQSNTEAFFGQGTRLTVV.